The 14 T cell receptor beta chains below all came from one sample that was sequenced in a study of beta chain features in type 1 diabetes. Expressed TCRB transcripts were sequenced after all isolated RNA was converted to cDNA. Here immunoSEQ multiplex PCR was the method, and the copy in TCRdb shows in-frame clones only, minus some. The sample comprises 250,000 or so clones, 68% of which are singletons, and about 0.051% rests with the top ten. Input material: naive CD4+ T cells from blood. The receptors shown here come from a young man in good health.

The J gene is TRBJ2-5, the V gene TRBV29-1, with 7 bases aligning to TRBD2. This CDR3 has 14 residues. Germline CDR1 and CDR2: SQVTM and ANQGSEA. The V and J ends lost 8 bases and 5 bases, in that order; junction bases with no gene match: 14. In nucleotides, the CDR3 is TGCAGCACTGCTACTAGCGCGCTAGGGGAGACCCAGTACTTC. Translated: CSTATSALGETQYF.

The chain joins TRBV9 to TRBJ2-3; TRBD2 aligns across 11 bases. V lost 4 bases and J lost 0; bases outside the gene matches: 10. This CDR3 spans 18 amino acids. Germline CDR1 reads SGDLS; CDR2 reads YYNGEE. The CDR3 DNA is TGTGCCAGCAGCCCCCACGGACTAGCGGGCTCTAGCACAGATACGCAGTATTTT. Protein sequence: CASSPHGLAGSSTDTQYF.

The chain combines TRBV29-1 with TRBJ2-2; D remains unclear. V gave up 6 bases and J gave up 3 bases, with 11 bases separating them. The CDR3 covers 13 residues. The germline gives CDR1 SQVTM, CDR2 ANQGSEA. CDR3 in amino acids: CSVAHVDTGELFF. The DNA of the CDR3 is TGCAGCGTCGCACACGTCGACACCGGGGAGCTGTTTTTT.

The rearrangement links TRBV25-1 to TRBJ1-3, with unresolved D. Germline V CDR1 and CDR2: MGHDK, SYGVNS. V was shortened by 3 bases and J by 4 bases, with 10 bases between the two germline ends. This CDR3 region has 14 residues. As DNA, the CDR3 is TGTGCCAGCAGTGAGGGCCCCGGAGGAAACACCATATATTTT. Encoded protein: CASSEGPGGNTIYF.

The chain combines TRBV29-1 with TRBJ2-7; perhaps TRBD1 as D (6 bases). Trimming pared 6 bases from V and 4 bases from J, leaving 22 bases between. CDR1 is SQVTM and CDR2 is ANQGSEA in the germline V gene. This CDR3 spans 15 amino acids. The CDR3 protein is CSVGTSGTGPYEQYF. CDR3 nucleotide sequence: TGCAGCGTCGGTACCTCCGGAACAGGGCCGTACGAGCAGTACTTC.

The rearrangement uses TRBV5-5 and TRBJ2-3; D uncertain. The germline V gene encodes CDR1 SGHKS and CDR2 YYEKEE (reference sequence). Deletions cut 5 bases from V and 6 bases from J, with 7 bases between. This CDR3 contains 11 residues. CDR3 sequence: CASSSVDTQYF. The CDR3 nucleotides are TGTGCCAGCAGTAGTGTGGATACGCAGTATTTT.

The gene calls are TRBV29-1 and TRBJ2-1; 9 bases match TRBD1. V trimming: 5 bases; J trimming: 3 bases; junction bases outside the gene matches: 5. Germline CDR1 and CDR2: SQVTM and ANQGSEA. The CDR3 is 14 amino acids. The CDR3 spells CSVSGTGNYNEQFF. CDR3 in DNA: TGCAGCGTTTCCGGGACAGGGAACTACAATGAGCAGTTCTTC.

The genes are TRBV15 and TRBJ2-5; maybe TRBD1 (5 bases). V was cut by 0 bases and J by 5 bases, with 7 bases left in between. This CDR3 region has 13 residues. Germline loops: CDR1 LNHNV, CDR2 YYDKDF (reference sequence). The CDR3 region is CATSREGQETQYF. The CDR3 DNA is TGTGCCACCAGCAGAGAGGGGCAGGAGACCCAGTACTTC.

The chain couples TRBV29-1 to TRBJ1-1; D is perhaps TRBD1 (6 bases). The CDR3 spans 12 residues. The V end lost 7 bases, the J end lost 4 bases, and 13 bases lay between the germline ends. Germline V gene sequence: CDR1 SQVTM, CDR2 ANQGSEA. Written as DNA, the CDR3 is TGCAGCGGTGCAGGGGTAGGCACTGAAGCTTTCTTT. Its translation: CSGAGVGTEAFF.

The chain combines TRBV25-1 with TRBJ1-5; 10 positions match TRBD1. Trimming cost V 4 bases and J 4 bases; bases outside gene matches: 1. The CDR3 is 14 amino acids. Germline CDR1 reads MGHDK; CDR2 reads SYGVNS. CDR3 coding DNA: TGTGCCAGCAGTGGACAGGGGGCTAATCAGCCCCAGCATTTT. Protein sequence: CASSGQGANQPQHF.

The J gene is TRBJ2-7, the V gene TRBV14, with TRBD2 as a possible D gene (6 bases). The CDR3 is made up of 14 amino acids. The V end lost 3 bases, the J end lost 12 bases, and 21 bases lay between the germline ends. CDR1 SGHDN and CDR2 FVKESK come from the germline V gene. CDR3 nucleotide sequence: TGTGCCAGCAGCCACGGAGGGGCTAGCCGCGGGTGGTACTTC. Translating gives CASSHGGASRGWYF. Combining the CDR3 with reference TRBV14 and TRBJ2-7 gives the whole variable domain EAGVTQFPSHSVIEKGQTVTLRCDPISGHDNLYWYRRVMGKEIKFLLHFVKESKQDESGMPNNRFLAERTGGTYSTLKVQPAELEDSGVYFCASSHGGASRGWYFGPGTRLTVT.

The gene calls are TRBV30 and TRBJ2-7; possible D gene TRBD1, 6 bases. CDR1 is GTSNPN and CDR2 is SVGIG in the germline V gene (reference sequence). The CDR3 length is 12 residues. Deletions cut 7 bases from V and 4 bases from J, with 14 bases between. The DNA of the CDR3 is TGTGCCTACTCAGGGACATCTTACGAGCAGTACTTC. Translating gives CAYSGTSYEQYF.

CDR3 region: CASSLDHAGTYNEQFF. The CDR3 nucleotides read TGTGCCAGCAGCTTAGATCACGCGGGAACCTACAATGAGCAGTTCTTC. The J gene is TRBJ2-1, the V gene TRBV13; maybe TRBD2 (6 bases). V was shortened by 1 base and J by 2 bases, with 12 bases between the two germline ends. This CDR3 has 16 amino acids. Germline V CDR1 and CDR2: PRHDT, FYEKMQ (reference sequence).

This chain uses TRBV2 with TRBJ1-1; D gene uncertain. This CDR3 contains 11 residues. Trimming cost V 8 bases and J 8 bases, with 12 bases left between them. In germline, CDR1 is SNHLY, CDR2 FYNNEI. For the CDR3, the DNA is TGTGCCAGCGGATCTTTCCCAGAAGCTTTCTTT. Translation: CASGSFPEAFF. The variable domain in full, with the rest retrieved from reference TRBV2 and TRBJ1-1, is EPEVTQTPSHQVTQMGQEVILRCVPISNHLYFYWYRQILGQKVEFLVSFYNNEISEKSEIFDDQFSVERPDGSNFTLKIRSTKLEDSAMYFCASGSFPEAFFGQGTRLTVV.